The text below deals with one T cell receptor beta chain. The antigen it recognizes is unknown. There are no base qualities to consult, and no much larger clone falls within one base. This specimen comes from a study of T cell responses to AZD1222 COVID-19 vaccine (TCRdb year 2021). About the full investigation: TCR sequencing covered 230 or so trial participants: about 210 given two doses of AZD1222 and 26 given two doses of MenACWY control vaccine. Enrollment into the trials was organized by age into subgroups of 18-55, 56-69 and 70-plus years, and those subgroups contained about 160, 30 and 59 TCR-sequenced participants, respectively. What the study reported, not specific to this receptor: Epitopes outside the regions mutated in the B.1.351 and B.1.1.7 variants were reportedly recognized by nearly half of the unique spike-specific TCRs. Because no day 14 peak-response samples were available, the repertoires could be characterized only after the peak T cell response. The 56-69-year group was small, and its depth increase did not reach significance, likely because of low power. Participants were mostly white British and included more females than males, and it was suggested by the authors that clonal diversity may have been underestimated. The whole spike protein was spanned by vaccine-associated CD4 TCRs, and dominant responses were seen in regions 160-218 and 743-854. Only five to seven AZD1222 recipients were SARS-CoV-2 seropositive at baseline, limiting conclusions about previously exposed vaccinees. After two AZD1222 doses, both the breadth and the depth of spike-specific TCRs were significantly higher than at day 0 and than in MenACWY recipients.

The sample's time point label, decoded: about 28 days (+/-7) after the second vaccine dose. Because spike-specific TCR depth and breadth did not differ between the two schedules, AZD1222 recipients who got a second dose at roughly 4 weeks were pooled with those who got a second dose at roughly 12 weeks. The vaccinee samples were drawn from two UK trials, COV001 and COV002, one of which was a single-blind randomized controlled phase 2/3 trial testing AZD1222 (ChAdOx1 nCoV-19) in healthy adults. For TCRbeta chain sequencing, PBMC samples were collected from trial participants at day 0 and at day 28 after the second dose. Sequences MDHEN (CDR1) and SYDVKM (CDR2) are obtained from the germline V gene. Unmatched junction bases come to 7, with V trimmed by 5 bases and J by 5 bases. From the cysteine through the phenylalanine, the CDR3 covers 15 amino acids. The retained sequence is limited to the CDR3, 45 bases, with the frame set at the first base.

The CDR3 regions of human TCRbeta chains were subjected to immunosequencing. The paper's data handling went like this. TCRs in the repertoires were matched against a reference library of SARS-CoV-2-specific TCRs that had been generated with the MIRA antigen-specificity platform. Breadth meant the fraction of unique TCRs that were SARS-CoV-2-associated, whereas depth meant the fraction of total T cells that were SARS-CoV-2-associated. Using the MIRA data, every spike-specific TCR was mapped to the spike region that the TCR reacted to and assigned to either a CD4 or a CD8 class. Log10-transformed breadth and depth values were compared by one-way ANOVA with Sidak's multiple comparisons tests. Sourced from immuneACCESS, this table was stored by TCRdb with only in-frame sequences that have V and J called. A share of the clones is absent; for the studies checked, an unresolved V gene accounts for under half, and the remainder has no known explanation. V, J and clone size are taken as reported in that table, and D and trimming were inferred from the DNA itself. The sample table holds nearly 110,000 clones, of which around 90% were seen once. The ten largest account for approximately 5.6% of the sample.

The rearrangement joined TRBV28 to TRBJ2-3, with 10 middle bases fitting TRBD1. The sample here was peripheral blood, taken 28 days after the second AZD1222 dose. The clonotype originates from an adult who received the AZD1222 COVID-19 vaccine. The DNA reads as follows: TGTGCCAGCAGTGGGACAGGGGACTCTTTAGATACGCAGTATTTT. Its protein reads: CASSGTGDSLDTQYF.